Listed below are T cell receptor beta chains from one sample, sequenced in a study of T cell changes during pregnancy in multiple sclerosis. Clones were read by immunoSEQ multiplex PCR, and TCRdb kept only the in-frame ones, dropping some. The data contain around 72,000 clones, about 89% of them seen just once; the ten biggest clones take up 0.43%. The specimen comprised CD4+ T cells from peripheral blood mononuclear cells, sampled before pregnancy. These receptors originate from a female donor with multiple sclerosis, enrolled in a pregnancy study. Both conserved end residues are part of each CDR3. A D gene is named only where the DNA matches it firmly. The listing skips clone size in some rows; elsewhere it reads once, few, many or a size class.

TRBJ1-4	NA	TRBV30	NA	TGTGCCTGGAGGCAAACAGGGACGGACGAAAAACTGTTTTTT	CAWRQTGTDEKLFF
TRBJ1-2	NA	TRBV5-4	NA	TGTGCCAGCAGCTGGGGGGACGGCTATGGCTACACCTTC	CASSWGDGYGYTF
TRBJ1-4	TRBD1	TRBV7-2	NA	TGTGCCAGCAGCCTACACAGGGGGAATGAAAAACTGTTTTTT	CASSLHRGNEKLFF
TRBJ2-3	NA	TRBV11-3	NA	TGTGCCAGCAGCTTAGACTTCGATACGCAGTATTTT	CASSLDFDTQYF
TRBJ1-6	NA	TRBV29-1	NA	TGCAGCCCATCGGCGGCAGGGGTTCCCCCTAATTCACCCCTCCACTTT	CSPSAAGVPPNSPLHF
TRBJ2-2	TRBD2	TRBV5-1	NA	TGCGCCAGCAGCCCGGGACTAGCGGGGAACACCGGGGAGCTGTTTTTT	CASSPGLAGNTGELFF
TRBJ1-1	NA	TRBV30	NA	TGTGCCTGTCTAGAAGTGAACACTGAAGCTTTCTTT	CACLEVNTEAFF
TRBJ1-2	TRBD1	TRBV9	NA	TGTGCCAGCAGCGGCCGGACAGGTTTTTGGGTTGGCTACACCTTC	CASSGRTGFWVGYTF
TRBJ1-2	TRBD1	TRBV7-2	NA	TGTGCCAGCAGCAACAGGGACAGGGGAGGCTACACCTTC	CASSNRDRGGYTF
TRBJ1-5	TRBD1	TRBV2	NA	TGTGCCAGCAGTCGGAACCCTACAGGGGTTAGCAATCAGCCCCAGCATTTT	CASSRNPTGVSNQPQHF
TRBJ2-2	NA	TRBV30	NA	TGTGCCTGGAGCCCGGGACTGAGCGGGGAGCTGTTTTTT	CAWSPGLSGELFF
TRBJ1-2	TRBD1	TRBV30	NA	TGTGCCTGGAGCCCGGGACAGGGTTCCGGTGGCTACACCTTC	CAWSPGQGSGGYTF
TRBJ2-1	NA	TRBV29-1	few	TGCAGCGTTGTGGGCAGGGTCCACAATGAGCAGTTCTTC	CSVVGRVHNEQFF
TRBJ2-2	NA	TRBV28	NA	TGTGCCAGCAGCCATCCCATGGGCTCTCCCACCGGGGAGCTGTTTTTT	CASSHPMGSPTGELFF
TRBJ2-7	NA	TRBV5-6	NA	TGTGCCAGCAGCTCCACAGGGTCGTACGAGCAGTACTTC	CASSSTGSYEQYF
TRBJ2-7	NA	TRBV27	few	TGTGCCAGCAGTCGACAGTACCAAAACTACGAGCAGTACTTC	CASSRQYQNYEQYF
TRBJ2-3	NA	TRBV28	NA	TGTGCCAGCAGTTCTCCGACAGATACGCAGTATTTT	CASSSPTDTQYF
TRBJ1-2	NA	TRBV29-1	NA	TGCAGCGTCCTGTGGGGGGGAGCTAACTATGGCTACACCTTC	CSVLWGGANYGYTF
TRBJ1-2	NA	TRBV6-6	NA	TGTGCCAGCAGTCAACAGGACTATGGCTACACCTTC	CASSQQDYGYTF
TRBJ2-1	TRBD1	TRBV7-3	NA	TGTGCCAGCAGCCGGACAGGGAACAACGTCTACAATGAGCAGTTCTTC	CASSRTGNNVYNEQFF
TRBJ1-1	NA	TRBV9	once	TGTGCCAGCAGCGTAGACCCCGCCAGGGTTCCGAACACTGAAGCTTTCTTT	CASSVDPARVPNTEAFF
TRBJ2-7	TRBD2	TRBV27	NA	TGTGCCAGCAGCAGACTAGCGGGCTCCTACGAGCAGTACTTC	CASSRLAGSYEQYF
TRBJ1-6	NA	TRBV5-1	NA	TGCGCCAGCAGCTTGGAGTCCGGGGGGAAGGGGTCACCCCTCCACTTT	CASSLESGGKGSPLHF
TRBJ1-1	NA	TRBV7-8	NA	TGTGCCAGCAGCCCGTGGGGGGCTGAAGCTTTCTTT	CASSPWGAEAFF
TRBJ1-4	NA	TRBV28	few	TGTGCCAGCAGGGGTGCGGGACGATTTAATGAAAAACTGTTTTTT	CASRGAGRFNEKLFF
TRBJ2-1	NA	TRBV9	NA	TGTGCCAGCAGCGTACTACAGAGCTCCTACAATGAGCAGTTCTTC	CASSVLQSSYNEQFF
TRBJ1-1	TRBD1	TRBV6-5	NA	TGTGCCAGCAGTTACTCGACAGGGGGCACTGAAGCTTTCTTT	CASSYSTGGTEAFF
TRBJ2-7	TRBD1	TRBV10-3	NA	TGTGCCATCACCCCATCGGACAGGGTCGGCTACGAGCAGTACTTC	CAITPSDRVGYEQYF
TRBJ1-3	TRBD1	TRBV15	NA	TGTGCCACCAGCAGAGAGTTGGTTCACAGGGACAGGGTCGGAAACACCATATATTTT	CATSRELVHRDRVGNTIYF
TRBJ2-1	TRBD2	TRBV5-6	NA	TGTGCCAGCTCTTTAGCGGGGGGCATCTACAATGAGCAGTTCTTC	CASSLAGGIYNEQFF
TRBJ1-3	TRBD1	TRBV5-5	NA	TGTGCCAGCAGCTCGGGACAGGCTGGAAACACCATATATTTT	CASSSGQAGNTIYF
TRBJ2-1	TRBD2	TRBV7-2	NA	TGTGCCAACCAACCTAGCGGGGGACCTAACAATGAGCAGTTCTTC	CANQPSGGPNNEQFF
TRBJ2-7	TRBD1	TRBV6-8	NA	TGTGCCAGCAGTCGCCTCGGACAGGGAGTTCCCTACGAGCAGTACTTC	CASSRLGQGVPYEQYF
TRBJ2-5	TRBD1	TRBV5-1	NA	TGCGCCAGCAGACCGACAGGGAATCAAGAGACCCAGTACTTC	CASRPTGNQETQYF
TRBJ2-1	TRBD2	TRBV7-8	NA	TGTGCCAGCAGCCAAAGGACTAGCGGGATTAGCTCCTACAATGAGCAGTTCTTC	CASSQRTSGISSYNEQFF
TRBJ2-6	NA	TRBV4-1	NA	TGCGCCAGCAGCCAATTAAACAGGGGACTTGGTTCCGGGGCCAACGTCCTGACTTTC	CASSQLNRGLGSGANVLTF
TRBJ2-3	TRBD2	TRBV7-6	NA	TGTGCCAGCAGCCCAAGACTAGCGGGGGGGACAAATACGCAGTATTTT	CASSPRLAGGTNTQYF
TRBJ1-3	NA	TRBV6-6	NA	TGTGCCAGCATCCCCCCCCGGGGGGTTGGAAACACCATATATTTT	CASIPPRGVGNTIYF
TRBJ1-2	NA	TRBV29-1	NA	TGCAGCGTTGTTGCCCTCCGGACAGACTATGGCTACACCTTC	CSVVALRTDYGYTF
TRBJ2-3	TRBD2	TRBV2	NA	TGTGCCAGCAGTGAGGAGGTGGGGGGGGTCACAGATACGCAGTATTTT	CASSEEVGGVTDTQYF
TRBJ2-7	TRBD2	TRBV9	NA	TGTGCCAGCAGCTCCAGGTGGCTAGCGGGTTACGAGCAGTACTTC	CASSSRWLAGYEQYF
TRBJ2-1	NA	TRBV6-6	NA	TGTGCCAGCAGTACTAACCTACAGGGCCATGAGCAGTTCTTC	CASSTNLQGHEQFF
TRBJ2-1	NA	TRBV7-9	once	TGTGCCAGCAGCTTACTGTTCGGGAGTACGTCCGGGAATGAGCAGTTCTTC	CASSLLFGSTSGNEQFF
TRBJ1-2	NA	TRBV5-6	NA	TGTGCCAGCAGTCCGCAGGGGTTCGGTAGCTCTGGCTACACCTTC	CASSPQGFGSSGYTF
TRBJ2-2	NA	TRBV23-1	NA	TGCGCCAGCAGTCAATCTGACTCAAACACCGGGGAGCTGTTTTTT	CASSQSDSNTGELFF
TRBJ2-1	NA	TRBV19	NA	TGTGCCAGTAGTGACTTAAGGGGAAATGAGCAGTTCTTC	CASSDLRGNEQFF
TRBJ1-1	TRBD1	TRBV7-6	NA	TGTGCCAGCAGCTCAAGACAGGGGGCGAAGAGAACTGAAGCTTTCTTT	CASSSRQGAKRTEAFF
TRBJ2-1	TRBD1	TRBV5-1	NA	TGCGCCAGCAGCACGTGGGACAGAGACTACAATGAGCAGTTCTTC	CASSTWDRDYNEQFF
TRBJ2-1	TRBD1	TRBV6-5	few	TGTGCCAGCAGCCGAGCGGACAGGGTTCACAATGAGCAGTTCTTC	CASSRADRVHNEQFF
TRBJ1-5	NA	TRBV19	NA	TGTGCCTCAAATGCAGATAGCAATCAGCCCCAGCATTTT	CASNADSNQPQHF
TRBJ2-7	NA	TRBV6-1	NA	TGTGCCAGCAGTGCGGGTCCTTTAAGGGGGGGGTACGAGCAGTACTTC	CASSAGPLRGGYEQYF